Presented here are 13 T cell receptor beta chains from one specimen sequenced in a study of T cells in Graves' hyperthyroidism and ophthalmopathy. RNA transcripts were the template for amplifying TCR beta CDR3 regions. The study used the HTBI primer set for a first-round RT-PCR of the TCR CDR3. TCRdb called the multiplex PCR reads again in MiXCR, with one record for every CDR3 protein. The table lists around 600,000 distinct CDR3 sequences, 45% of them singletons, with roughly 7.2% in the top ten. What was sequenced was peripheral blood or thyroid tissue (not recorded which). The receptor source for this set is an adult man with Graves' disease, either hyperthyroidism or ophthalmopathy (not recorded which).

The CDR3 sequence is CASSPGDYSYGYTF. As DNA, the CDR3 is TGTGCCAGCAGCCCCGGAGACTACAGCTATGGCTACACCTTC. V usage is TRBV7-3 and J usage is TRBJ1-2; no firm D call. The CDR3 runs to 14 residues. Trimming shortened V by 5 bases and J by 4 bases, and 14 bases separated the two germline ends. Germline assignment: CDR1 SGHTA and CDR2 FQGTGA. Full variable domain (missing parts from reference TRBV7-3 and TRBJ1-2): GAGVSQTPSNKVTEKGKYVELRCDPISGHTALYWYRQSLGQGPEFLIYFQGTGAADDSGLPNDRFFAVRPEGSVSTLKIQRTERGDSAVYLCASSPGDYSYGYTFGSGTRLTVV.

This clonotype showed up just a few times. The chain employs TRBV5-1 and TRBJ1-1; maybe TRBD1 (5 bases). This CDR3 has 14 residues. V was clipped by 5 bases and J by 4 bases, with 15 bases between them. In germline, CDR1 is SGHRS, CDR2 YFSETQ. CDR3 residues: CASRLRDRGTEAFF. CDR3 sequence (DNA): TGCGCCAGCAGGTTAAGGGATAGGGGCACTGAAGCTTTCTTT.

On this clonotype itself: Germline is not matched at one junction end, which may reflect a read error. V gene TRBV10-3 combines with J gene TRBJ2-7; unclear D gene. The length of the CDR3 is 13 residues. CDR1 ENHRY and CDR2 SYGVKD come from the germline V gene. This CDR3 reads CASSRGRVYEQYF. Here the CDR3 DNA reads TGTGCCAGCAGTAGAGGACGGGTCTACGAGCAGTACTTC.

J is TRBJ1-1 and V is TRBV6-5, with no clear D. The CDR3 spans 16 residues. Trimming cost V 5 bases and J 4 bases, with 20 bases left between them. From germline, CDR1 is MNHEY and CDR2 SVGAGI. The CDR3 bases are TGTGCCAGCAGTCCCGGTCGGCACGGTGTGGGCACTGAAGCTTTCTTT. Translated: CASSPGRHGVGTEAFF.

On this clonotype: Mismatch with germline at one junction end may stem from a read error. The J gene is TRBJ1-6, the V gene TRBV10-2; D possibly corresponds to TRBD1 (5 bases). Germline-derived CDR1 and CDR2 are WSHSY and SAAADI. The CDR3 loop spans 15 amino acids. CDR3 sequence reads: CASSYDAGYNSPLHF. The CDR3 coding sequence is TGTGCCAGCAGTTACGATGCAGGGTATAATTCACCCCTCCACTTT.

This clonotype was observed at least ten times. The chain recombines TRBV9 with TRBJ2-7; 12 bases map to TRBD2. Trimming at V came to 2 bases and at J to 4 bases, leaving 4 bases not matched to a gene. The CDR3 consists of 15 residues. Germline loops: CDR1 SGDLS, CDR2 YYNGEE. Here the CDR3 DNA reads TGTGCCAGCAGCGTGAGCGGGACTAGCGGGTACGAGCAGTACTTC. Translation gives CASSVSGTSGYEQYF.

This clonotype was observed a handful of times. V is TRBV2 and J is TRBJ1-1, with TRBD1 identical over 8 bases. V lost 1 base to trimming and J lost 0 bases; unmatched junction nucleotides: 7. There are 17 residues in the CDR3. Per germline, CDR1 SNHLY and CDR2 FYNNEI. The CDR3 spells CASSEEIQGDLNTEAFF. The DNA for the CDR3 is TGTGCCAGCAGTGAAGAGATACAGGGGGACCTGAACACTGAAGCTTTCTTT.

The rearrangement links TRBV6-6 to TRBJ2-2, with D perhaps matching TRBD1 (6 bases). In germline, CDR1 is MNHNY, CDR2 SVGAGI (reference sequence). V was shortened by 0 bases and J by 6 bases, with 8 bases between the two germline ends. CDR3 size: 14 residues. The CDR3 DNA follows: TGTGCCAGCAGTTACTCTGAGGGGGCCGGGGAGCTGTTTTTT. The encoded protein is CASSYSEGAGELFF.

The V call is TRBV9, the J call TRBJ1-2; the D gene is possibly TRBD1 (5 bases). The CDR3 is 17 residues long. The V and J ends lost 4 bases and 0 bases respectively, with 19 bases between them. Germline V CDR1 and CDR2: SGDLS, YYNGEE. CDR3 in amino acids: CASSSFPGLGSNYGYTF. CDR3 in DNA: TGTGCCAGCAGCTCATTCCCGGGACTCGGATCTAACTATGGCTACACCTTC.

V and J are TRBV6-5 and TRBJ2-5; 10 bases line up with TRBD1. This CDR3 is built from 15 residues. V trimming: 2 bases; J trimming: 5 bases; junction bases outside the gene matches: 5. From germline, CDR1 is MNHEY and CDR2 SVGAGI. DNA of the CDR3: TGTGCCAGCAGTTACGGACAGGGGGGCGACGAGACCCAGTACTTC. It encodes CASSYGQGGDETQYF.

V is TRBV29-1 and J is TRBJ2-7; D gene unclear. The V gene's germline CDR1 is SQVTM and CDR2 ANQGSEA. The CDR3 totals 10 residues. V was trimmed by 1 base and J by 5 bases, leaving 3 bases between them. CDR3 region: CSVEGHEQYF. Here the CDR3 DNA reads TGCAGCGTTGAAGGGCACGAGCAGTACTTC.

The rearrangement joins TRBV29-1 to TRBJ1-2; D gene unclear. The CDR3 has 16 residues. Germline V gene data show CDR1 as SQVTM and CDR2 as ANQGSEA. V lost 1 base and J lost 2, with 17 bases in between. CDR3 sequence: CSVEAPGLPPNYGYTF. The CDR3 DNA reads TGCAGCGTTGAAGCCCCTGGGCTTCCCCCCAACTATGGCTACACCTTC.

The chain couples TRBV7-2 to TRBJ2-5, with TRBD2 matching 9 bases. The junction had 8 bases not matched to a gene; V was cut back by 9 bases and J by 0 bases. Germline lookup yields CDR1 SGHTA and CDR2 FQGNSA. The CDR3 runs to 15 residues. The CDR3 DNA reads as TGTGCCAGTACAAATCGACTAGCGGACCAAGAGACCCAGTACTTC. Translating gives CASTNRLADQETQYF.